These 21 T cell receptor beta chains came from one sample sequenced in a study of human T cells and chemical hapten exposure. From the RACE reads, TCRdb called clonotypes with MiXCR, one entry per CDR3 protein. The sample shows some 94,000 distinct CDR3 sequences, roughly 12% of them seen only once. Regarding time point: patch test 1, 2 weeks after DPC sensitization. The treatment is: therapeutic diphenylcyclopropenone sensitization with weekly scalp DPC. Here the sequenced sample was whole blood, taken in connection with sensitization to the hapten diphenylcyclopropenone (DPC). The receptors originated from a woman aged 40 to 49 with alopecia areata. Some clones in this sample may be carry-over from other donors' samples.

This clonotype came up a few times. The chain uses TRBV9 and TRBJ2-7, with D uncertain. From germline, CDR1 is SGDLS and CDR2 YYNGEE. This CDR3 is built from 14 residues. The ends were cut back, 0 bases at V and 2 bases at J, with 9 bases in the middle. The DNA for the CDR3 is TGTGCCAGCAGCGTAGGTGGAATAGCCTACGAGCAGTACTTC. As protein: CASSVGGIAYEQYF.

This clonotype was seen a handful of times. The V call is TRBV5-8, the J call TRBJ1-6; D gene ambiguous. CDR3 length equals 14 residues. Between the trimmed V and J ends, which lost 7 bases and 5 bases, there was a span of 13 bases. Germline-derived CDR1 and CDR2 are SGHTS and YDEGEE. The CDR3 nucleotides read TGTGCCAGCCGACACAGAGTTGATAATTCACCCCTCCACTTT. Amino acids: CASRHRVDNSPLHF.

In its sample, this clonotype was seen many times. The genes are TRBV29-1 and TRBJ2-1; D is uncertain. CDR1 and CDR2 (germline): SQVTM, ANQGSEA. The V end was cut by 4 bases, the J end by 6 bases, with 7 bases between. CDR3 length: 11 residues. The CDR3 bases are TGCAGCGTTGGTGAAGGCAATGAGCAGTTCTTC. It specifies CSVGEGNEQFF.

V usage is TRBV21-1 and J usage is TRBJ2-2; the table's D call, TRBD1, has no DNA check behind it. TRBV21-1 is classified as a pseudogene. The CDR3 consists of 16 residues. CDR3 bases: TGTGCCAGCAGCAAAGCAGGGACAAGAGTCACCGGGGAGCTGTTTTTT. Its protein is CASSKAGTRVTGELFF.

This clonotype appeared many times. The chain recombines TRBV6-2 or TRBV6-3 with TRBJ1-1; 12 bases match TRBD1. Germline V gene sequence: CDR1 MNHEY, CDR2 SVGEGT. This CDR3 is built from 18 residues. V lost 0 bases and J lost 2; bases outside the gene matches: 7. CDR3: CASSYSRDRGRSNTEAFF. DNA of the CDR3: TGTGCCAGCAGTTACTCGAGGGACAGGGGGCGATCAAACACTGAAGCTTTCTTT.

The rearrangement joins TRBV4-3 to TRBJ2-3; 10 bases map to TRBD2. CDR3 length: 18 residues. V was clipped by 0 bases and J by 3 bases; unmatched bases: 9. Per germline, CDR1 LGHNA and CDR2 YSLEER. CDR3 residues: CASSQETLSGRGTDTQYF. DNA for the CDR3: TGCGCCAGCAGCCAAGAGACCCTCAGCGGGAGGGGTACAGATACGCAGTATTTT.

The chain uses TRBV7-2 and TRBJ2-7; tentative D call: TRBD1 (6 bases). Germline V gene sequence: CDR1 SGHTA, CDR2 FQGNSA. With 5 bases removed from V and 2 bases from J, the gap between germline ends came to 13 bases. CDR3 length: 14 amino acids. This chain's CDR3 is CASSPGTLTYEQYF. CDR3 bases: TGTGCCAGCAGCCCCGGGACACTGACCTACGAGCAGTACTTC.

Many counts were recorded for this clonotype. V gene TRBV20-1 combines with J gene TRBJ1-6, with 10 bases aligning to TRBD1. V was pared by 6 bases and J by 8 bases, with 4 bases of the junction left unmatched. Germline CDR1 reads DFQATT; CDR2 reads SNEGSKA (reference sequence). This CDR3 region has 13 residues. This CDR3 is CSATGTGDSPLHF. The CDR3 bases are TGCAGTGCAACCGGGACAGGGGATTCACCCCTCCACTTT.

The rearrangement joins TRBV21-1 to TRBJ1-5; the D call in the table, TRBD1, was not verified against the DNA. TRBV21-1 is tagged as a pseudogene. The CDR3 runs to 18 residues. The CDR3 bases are TGTGCCAGCAGCAAAGGACCAAAAGGGGGGGACAGCAATCAGCCCCAGCATTTT. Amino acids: CASSKGPKGGDSNQPQHF.

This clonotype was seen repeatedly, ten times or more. This chain's CDR3 is CASSVDRGEQYF. The CDR3 nucleotides are TGTGCCAGCAGTGTCGACAGGGGCGAGCAGTACTTC. The gene calls are TRBV27 and TRBJ2-7, with 8 bases fitting TRBD1. V shed 5 bases and J 6 bases; nucleotides not matched to a gene: 3. Per the germline V gene, CDR1 is MNHEY and CDR2 is SMNVEV (reference sequence). There are 12 residues in the CDR3.

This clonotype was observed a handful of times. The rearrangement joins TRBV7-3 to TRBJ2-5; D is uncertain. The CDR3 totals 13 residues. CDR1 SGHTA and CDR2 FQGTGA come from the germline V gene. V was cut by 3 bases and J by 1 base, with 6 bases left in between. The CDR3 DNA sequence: TGTGCCAGCAGCTTTGGTATCCAAGAGACCCAGTACTTC. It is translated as CASSFGIQETQYF. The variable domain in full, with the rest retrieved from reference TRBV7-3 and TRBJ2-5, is GAGVSQTPSNKVTEKGKYVELRCDPISGHTALYWYRQSLGQGPEFLIYFQGTGAADDSGLPNDRFFAVRPEGSVSTLKIQRTERGDSAVYLCASSFGIQETQYFGPGTRLLVL.

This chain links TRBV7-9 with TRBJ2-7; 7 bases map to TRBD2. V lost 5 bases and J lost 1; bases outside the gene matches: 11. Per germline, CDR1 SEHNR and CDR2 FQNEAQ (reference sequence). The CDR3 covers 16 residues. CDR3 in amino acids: CASSTLLGGLSYEQYF. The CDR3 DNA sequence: TGTGCCAGCAGCACCCTCCTCGGGGGGTTGTCCTACGAGCAGTACTTC.

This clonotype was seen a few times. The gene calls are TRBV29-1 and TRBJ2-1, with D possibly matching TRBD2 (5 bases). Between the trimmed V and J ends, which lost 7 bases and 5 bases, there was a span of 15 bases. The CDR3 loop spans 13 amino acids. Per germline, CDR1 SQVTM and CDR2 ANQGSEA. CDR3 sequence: CSGRFQRNNEQFF. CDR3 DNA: TGCAGCGGCCGGTTCCAGCGGAACAATGAGCAGTTCTTC.

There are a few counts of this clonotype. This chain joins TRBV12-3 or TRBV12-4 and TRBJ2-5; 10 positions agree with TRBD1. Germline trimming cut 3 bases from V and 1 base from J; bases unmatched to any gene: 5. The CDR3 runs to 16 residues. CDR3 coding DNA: TGTGCCAGCAGTTTTGGGACAGGGGCGCCCCAAGAGACCCAGTACTTC. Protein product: CASSFGTGAPQETQYF.

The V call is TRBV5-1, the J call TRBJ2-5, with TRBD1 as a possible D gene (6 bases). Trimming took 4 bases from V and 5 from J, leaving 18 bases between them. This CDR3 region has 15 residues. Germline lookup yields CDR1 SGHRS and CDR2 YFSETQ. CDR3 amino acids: CASSVGHRVAETQYF. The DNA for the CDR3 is TGCGCCAGCAGCGTCGGCCACAGGGTCGCGGAGACCCAGTACTTC.

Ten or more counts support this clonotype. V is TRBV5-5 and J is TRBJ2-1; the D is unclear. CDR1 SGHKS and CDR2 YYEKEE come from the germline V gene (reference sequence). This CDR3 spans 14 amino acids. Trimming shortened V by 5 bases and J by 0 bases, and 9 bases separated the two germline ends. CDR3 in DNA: TGTGCCAGCAGGGCTCCGAGCTCCTACAATGAGCAGTTCTTC. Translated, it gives CASRAPSSYNEQFF.

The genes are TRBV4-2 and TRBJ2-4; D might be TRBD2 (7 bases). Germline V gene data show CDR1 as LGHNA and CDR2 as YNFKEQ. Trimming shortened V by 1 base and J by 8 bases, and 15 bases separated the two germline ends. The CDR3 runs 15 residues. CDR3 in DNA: TGTGCCAGCAGCCAAGTACGGGGGGCCGCTGACATTCAGTACTTC. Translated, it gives CASSQVRGAADIQYF.

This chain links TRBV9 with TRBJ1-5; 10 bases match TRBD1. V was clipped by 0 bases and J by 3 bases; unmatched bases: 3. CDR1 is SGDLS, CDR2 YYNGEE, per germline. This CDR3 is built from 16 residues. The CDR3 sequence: CASSVGGQGDNQPQHF. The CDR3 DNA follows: TGTGCCAGCAGCGTAGGAGGACAGGGGGACAATCAGCCCCAGCATTTT.

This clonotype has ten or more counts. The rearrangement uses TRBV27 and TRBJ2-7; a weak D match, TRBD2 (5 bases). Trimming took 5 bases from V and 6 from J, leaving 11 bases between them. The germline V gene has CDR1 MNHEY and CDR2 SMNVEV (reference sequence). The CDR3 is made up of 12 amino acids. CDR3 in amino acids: CASSTTRGEQYF. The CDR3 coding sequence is TGTGCCAGCAGTACCACTAGAGGCGAGCAGTACTTC.

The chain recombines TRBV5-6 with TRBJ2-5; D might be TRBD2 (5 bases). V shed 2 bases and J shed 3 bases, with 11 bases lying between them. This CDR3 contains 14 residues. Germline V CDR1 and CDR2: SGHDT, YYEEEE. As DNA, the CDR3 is TGTGCCAGCAGCTTCCGACTACCTAAAGAGACCCAGTACTTC. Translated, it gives CASSFRLPKETQYF.

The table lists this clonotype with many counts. Here the CDR3 reads CATSDSTGIAKNIQYF. CDR3 sequence (DNA): TGTGCCACCAGTGATTCTACAGGGATAGCCAAAAACATTCAGTACTTC. The chain has TRBV24-1 and TRBJ2-4; TRBD1 is a possible D gene (6 bases). Germline assignment: CDR1 KGHDR and CDR2 SFDVKD. The CDR3 extends over 16 amino acids. V lost 2 bases and J 0 bases, leaving 10 bases between the germline ends.